In its sample, the clone carrying this T cell receptor (beta chain) was seen once. This record comes from a study of blood T cell repertoires in COVID-19. Overall study: Italy, Spain and the United States were the sources of the convalescent and acute COVID-19 samples. Nucleic acid was either cDNA or gDNA, and it came from T cells, B-cell-depleted T cells, or PBMCs.

Per the original data handling: From reference gene primer amplification, estimates of nucleated cell counts were derived. Libraries were prepared by immunoSEQ multiplex PCR; TCRdb keeps only in-frame clonotypes and omits some of them. The DNA gave D and trimming, while V, J and clone size come from that table. The sample lists approximately 200,000 clones, around 88% seen once, with approximately 1.5% in the top ten. The TCR comes from a young man with active or convalescent COVID-19. Sequenced material: peripheral blood.

Written as DNA, the CDR3 is TGCGCCAGCAGCCAAGGTTCTGGGAGGCATGAGCAGTTCTTC. Its translation: CASSQGSGRHEQFF. The chain has TRBV4-1 and TRBJ2-1; TRBD2 is a possible D gene (6 bases). The CDR3 has 14 residues. Trimming left V 1 base short and J 8 bases short, with 12 bases between. Germline-derived CDR1 and CDR2 are MGHRA and YSYEKL.